Shown below are 25 T cell receptor beta chains from a single sample sequenced in a study of blood T cells in healthy people across ages. A J-beta primer mix and a sample-barcoded 5' primer were used in a second PCR of roughly 6 to 12 cycles. TCRdb reprocessed the 5' RACE reads with MiXCR, giving one entry per CDR3 protein. Among approximately 810,000 distinct CDR3 sequences listed, roughly 34% were seen once. Sequencing was performed on blood. Every receptor here comes from a man aged 18 to 35 in good health.

In regard to this clonotype: This may arise from a read error, as a much more abundant clone is one base away. The rearrangement links TRBV20-1 to TRBJ2-5; D possibly corresponds to TRBD2 (7 bases). Germline V CDR1 and CDR2: DFQATT, SNEGSKA (reference sequence). V was pared by 0 bases and J by 11 bases, with 19 bases between. The length of the CDR3 is 14 residues. The chain's CDR3 is CSAREGGRVNEQYF. CDR3 nucleotides: TGCAGTGCTAGAGAGGGGGGGCGCGTCAATGAGCAGTACTTC.

Concerning this clonotype: A read error may be the cause here, since a much bigger clone is one base away. This chain connects TRBV4-1 to TRBJ2-1; no clear D. The germline V gene encodes CDR1 MGHRA and CDR2 YSYEKL. Trimming left V 4 bases short and J 8 bases short, with 18 bases between. CDR3 length equals 15 residues. CDR3 sequence (DNA): TGCGCCAGCAGCCCACCGGTGGCCTCCACCGATGAGCAGTTCTTC. Translation: CASSPPVASTDEQFF.

This clonotype was recorded a few times. This CDR3 reads CASSTRQGSGELFF. CDR3 coding DNA: TGTGCCAGCAGCACCCGACAGGGTTCCGGGGAGCTGTTTTTT. V gene TRBV3-1 combines with J gene TRBJ2-2; 7 bases fit TRBD1. With V trimmed by 5 bases and J by 6 bases, 6 bases remained unmatched. The germline V gene has CDR1 LGHDT and CDR2 YNNKEL (reference sequence). The CDR3 loop spans 14 amino acids.

This clonotype appeared a single time. The V gene is TRBV4-1, the J gene TRBJ2-1, with D perhaps matching TRBD2 (7 bases). This CDR3 comprises 18 residues. Deletions cut 4 bases from V and 4 bases from J, with 23 bases between. Germline values: CDR1 MGHRA, CDR2 YSYEKL. In DNA form, the CDR3 reads TGCGCCAGCAGCCGTGGACCGGGTGGTGCGGGGGCATACAATGAGCAGTTCTTC. It specifies CASSRGPGGAGAYNEQFF.

The chain links TRBV4-3 to TRBJ1-2; D remains unclear. This CDR3 has 16 residues. CDR1 is LGHNA and CDR2 is YSLEER in the germline V gene. Trimming pared 0 bases from V and 4 bases from J, leaving 15 bases between. CDR3 in amino acids: CASSQDGPTASYGYTF. The CDR3 DNA sequence: TGCGCCAGCAGCCAAGATGGTCCCACAGCGAGCTATGGCTACACCTTC.

This clonotype came up many times. The genes are TRBV18 and TRBJ2-3; TRBD1 agrees at 10 bases. With V trimmed by 3 bases and J by 2 bases, 2 bases remained unmatched. Germline assignment: CDR1 KGHSH and CDR2 LQKENI. This CDR3 has 15 residues. DNA for the CDR3: TGTGCCAGCTCACCGGGGACAGGGGCCACAGATACGCAGTATTTT. It translates to CASSPGTGATDTQYF.

The V and J genes are TRBV12-3 or TRBV12-4 and TRBJ2-3, with D possibly TRBD2 on 5 matching bases. V was shortened by 5 bases and J by 13 bases, with 22 bases between the two germline ends. CDR3 size: 14 residues. CDR3 residues: CASSQGIREDAEYF. CDR3 in DNA: TGTGCCAGCAGTCAAGGGATCCGGGAAGATGCGGAGTATTTT.

The chain employs TRBV9 and TRBJ2-2; 9 bases fit TRBD1. The CDR3 sequence is 15 residues long. With V trimmed by 3 bases and J by 5 bases, 5 bases remained unmatched. Germline assignment: CDR1 SGDLS and CDR2 YYNGEE. CDR3 region: CASSGRQGVTGELFF. DNA of the CDR3: TGTGCCAGCAGCGGAAGACAGGGGGTAACCGGGGAGCTGTTTTTT.

The chain carries TRBV4-3 and TRBJ1-1; D gene uncertain. The CDR3 covers 14 residues. V was clipped by 4 bases and J by 0 bases, with 9 bases between them. The germline gives CDR1 LGHNA, CDR2 YSLEER. CDR3 in amino acids: CASSPQQMNTEAFF. The DNA of the CDR3 is TGCGCCAGCAGCCCCCAGCAGATGAACACTGAAGCTTTCTTT.

The genes are TRBV7-9 and TRBJ2-3, with TRBD2 matching 7 bases. The CDR3 covers 15 residues. V lost 2 bases to trimming and J lost 2 bases; unmatched junction nucleotides: 4. Germline V gene sequence: CDR1 SEHNR, CDR2 FQNEAQ (reference sequence). The CDR3 DNA sequence: TGTGCCAGCAGCTTAACCGGACTAGACACAGATACGCAGTATTTT. Translation gives CASSLTGLDTDTQYF.

This clonotype was detected ten times or more. The chain combines TRBV11-2 with TRBJ1-2; D is unresolved. The V gene lost 1 base and the J gene lost 2 bases, with 8 bases spanning the gap. The germline V gene encodes CDR1 SGHAT and CDR2 FQNNGV. The CDR3 spans 14 residues. CDR3 DNA: TGTGCCAGCAGCTTAGCTCCGGGAAACTATGGCTACACCTTC. Its protein product is CASSLAPGNYGYTF.

This chain joins TRBV6-2 or TRBV6-3 and TRBJ2-1; D remains unclear. Per the germline V gene, CDR1 is MNHEY and CDR2 is SVGEGT. Between the trimmed V and J ends, which lost 5 bases and 5 bases, there was a span of 16 bases. The CDR3 length is 15 residues. CDR3 loop: CASSPLVAVDNEQFF. CDR3 in DNA: TGTGCCAGCAGTCCCCTCGTCGCGGTGGACAATGAGCAGTTCTTC.

The chain couples TRBV7-9 to TRBJ2-5, with unresolved D. The CDR3 sequence is 14 residues long. Between the trimmed V and J ends, which lost 2 bases and 1 base, there was a span of 8 bases. The germline CDR1 and CDR2 sequences are SEHNR and FQNEAQ (reference sequence). The CDR3 is CASSLNPGQETQYF. CDR3 nucleotide sequence: TGTGCCAGCAGCTTAAACCCCGGCCAAGAGACCCAGTACTTC.

This clonotype was counted only a few times. V is TRBV3-1 and J is TRBJ1-2; 7 positions agree with TRBD1. The V gene's germline CDR1 is LGHDT and CDR2 YNNKEL (reference sequence). CDR3 length: 15 residues. With 2 bases clipped from V and 5 bases from J, the junction kept 8 bases outside the gene matches. The CDR3 DNA is TGTGCCAGCAGCCAATGGGACAGACTCGCATATGGCTACACCTTC. Protein product: CASSQWDRLAYGYTF.

DNA of the CDR3: TGCGCCAGCAGCCAAGATCCAATTAGCGGGGGGGCAGGTACGCAGTATTTT. Translating it yields CASSQDPISGGAGTQYF. The chain has TRBV4-3 and TRBJ2-3; 11 nucleotides match TRBD2. The CDR3 has 17 amino acids. V was pared by 0 bases and J by 8 bases, with 10 bases of the junction left unmatched. CDR1 and CDR2 from the germline V gene are LGHNA and YSLEER.

This chain uses TRBV6-5 with TRBJ2-4; D may be TRBD1 or TRBD2 (5 bases each). V was pared by 6 bases and J by 1 base, with 13 bases between. CDR1 is MNHEY and CDR2 is SVGAGI in the germline V gene. The CDR3 is 15 amino acids. The CDR3 region is CASRPMGEAKNIQYF. CDR3 bases: TGTGCCAGCAGACCGATGGGGGAGGCCAAAAACATTCAGTACTTC.

This clonotype was counted at least ten times. This chain links TRBV4-3 with TRBJ2-1, with D unclear. The CDR3 is made up of 17 amino acids. The germline V gene encodes CDR1 LGHNA and CDR2 YSLEER. With 0 bases removed from V and 1 base from J, the gap between germline ends came to 13 bases. The CDR3 sequence is CASSQDTAVVSYNEQFF. The CDR3, as DNA: TGCGCCAGCAGCCAAGATACCGCAGTAGTGTCCTACAATGAGCAGTTCTTC.

This clonotype was seen more than once but under ten times. The V and J genes are TRBV20-1 and TRBJ2-3; 8 bases line up with TRBD1. The CDR3 length is 15 residues. V was pared by 5 bases and J by 0 bases, with 7 bases of the junction left unmatched. From germline, CDR1 is DFQATT and CDR2 SNEGSKA (reference sequence). The CDR3 reads CSAPPRTGSTDTQYF. The DNA for the CDR3 is TGCAGTGCTCCCCCCAGGACAGGGAGCACAGATACGCAGTATTTT.

The rearrangement joins TRBV20-1 to TRBJ2-7, with TRBD1 matching over 12 bases. The CDR3 is 15 residues long. Germline CDR1 and CDR2: DFQATT and SNEGSKA (reference sequence). V shed 3 bases and J 5 bases; nucleotides not matched to a gene: 8. The CDR3 loop reads CSASRWGQGADEQYF. In nucleotides, the CDR3 is TGCAGTGCTAGTAGATGGGGACAGGGGGCAGACGAGCAGTACTTC.

On this clonotype itself: Germline is not matched at one junction end, which may reflect a read error. This chain uses TRBV7-2 with TRBJ2-4, with D possibly TRBD1 on 6 matching bases. Germline CDR1 is SGHTA and CDR2 is FQGNSA. CDR3 length equals 15 residues. The CDR3 is CAGSFIGQLSGEQYF. The CDR3 nucleotides are TGTGCCGGCAGCTTTATAGGACAGCTCTCTGGGGAGCAGTACTTC.

In regard to this clonotype: Just one base apart from a much larger clone, this may be a read error. CDR3 bases: TGTGCCAGCAGGTTAGTGACGGACGAGCAGTACTTC. It is translated as CASRLVTDEQYF. J is TRBJ2-7 and V is TRBV12-3 or TRBV12-4; D gene ambiguous. The CDR3 extends over 12 amino acids.

This clonotype was counted ten times or more. V and J are TRBV20-1 and TRBJ1-2; a possible D gene is TRBD1 (5 bases). Germline assignment: CDR1 DFQATT and CDR2 SNEGSKA (reference sequence). V lost 4 bases to trimming and J lost 4 bases, with 16 bases between them. The CDR3 has 14 residues. The CDR3 region is CSATEGTASYGYTF. CDR3 in DNA: TGCAGTGCTACCGAGGGGACGGCAAGCTATGGCTACACCTTC.

This clonotype was seen a handful of times. The V call is TRBV5-1, the J call TRBJ1-2; TRBD1 matches at 9 bases. V gave up 0 bases and J gave up 8 bases; unmatched junction bases: 5. CDR1 SGHRS and CDR2 YFSETQ come from the germline V gene. This CDR3 region has 14 residues. The CDR3 bases are TGCGCCAGCAGCTTGGGGGACAGGGAATACGGCTACACCTTC. Translated, it gives CASSLGDREYGYTF.

This clonotype was counted only a few times. V gene TRBV20-1 combines with J gene TRBJ2-1, with D possibly matching TRBD2 (5 bases). V dropped 1 base and J dropped 14 bases, with 9 bases sitting between them. Germline loops: CDR1 DFQATT, CDR2 SNEGSKA (reference sequence). The CDR3 loop spans 10 amino acids. Written as DNA, the CDR3 is TGCAGTGCTAGAGTTGGGAGCGAGTTCTTC. Encoded protein: CSARVGSEFF.

This clonotype was recorded only once. The CDR3 DNA reads TGTGCCAGCAGTTTAGGACTACCCCGAAGGGAGACCCAGTACTTC. Encoded protein: CASSLGLPRRETQYF. The chain has TRBV28 and TRBJ2-7; D possibly corresponds to TRBD2 (6 bases). The J call could be wrong; TRBJ2-5 is a better fit for the DNA end. Germline values: CDR1 MDHEN, CDR2 SYDVKM. The CDR3 extends over 15 amino acids.